In its sample, the clone carrying this TCR beta chain was seen many times. This entry comes from a study of spatial heterogeneity in lung cancer. The wider study: Compared with alpha-chain sequences, beta-chain sequences were consistently detected in greater numbers. In the raw reads, each unique TCR and UMI combination was present more than ten times on average.

A distinct unique molecular identifier was carried by each TCR cDNA molecule. TCRdb passed the 5' RACE reads through MiXCR, listing each CDR3 protein once. The table has about 2,800 distinct CDR3 sequences, about 7.7% seen once. This CDR3 has 15 amino acids. Germline V lookup: CDR1 SQVTM, CDR2 ANQGSEA. The V gene end was trimmed by 6 bases and the J gene end by 4 bases; junction bases not matched to a gene: 9. Time point in this sample: sample taken at primary tumor resection. Unsorted whole RNA samples from tumor, nontumor lung or frozen PBMC were sequenced. This chain links TRBV29-1 with TRBJ2-1; 10 nucleotides agree with TRBD2. Sequencing used normal lung tissue next to the tumor, obtained at surgery. This receptor was taken from a female donor with early-stage non-small cell lung cancer. The CDR3 region has the DNA TGCAGCGTGGGCTTGGGGACTAGCGTATACAATGAGCAGTTCTTC. It codes for CSVGLGTSVYNEQFF.